A single sample gave rise to the 14 T cell receptor beta chains below, sequenced in a study of blood T cell repertoires in COVID-19. The protocol was immunoSEQ multiplex PCR, while the TCRdb copy is restricted to in-frame clones and leaves out a portion. The sample records about 180,000 clones, more than 75% being singletons. Input material: peripheral blood. The source is a person between 65 and 79 years old with COVID-19, enrolled during active disease.

This chain links TRBV6-6 with TRBJ2-5, with 7 bases matching TRBD2. The CDR3 totals 14 residues. The ends lost 10 bases at V and 3 bases at J; junction bases unmatched: 11. From germline, CDR1 is MNHNY and CDR2 SVGAGI (reference sequence). The CDR3 sequence: CATQGGSGEETQYF. For the CDR3, the DNA is TGTGCCACTCAGGGCGGGAGCGGGGAAGAGACCCAGTACTTC.

In DNA, the CDR3 is TGTGCCAGCAGCCCCGGGACACTGACTGAAAAACTGTTTTTT. It codes for CASSPGTLTEKLFF. The genes are TRBV7-9 and TRBJ1-4; a weak D match, TRBD1 (6 bases). The germline V and J ends were trimmed by 5 bases and 7 bases, with 14 bases remaining between them. The CDR3 length is 14 residues. The germline V gene encodes CDR1 SEHNR and CDR2 FQNEAQ (reference sequence).

The V and J genes are TRBV9 and TRBJ2-7; the D gene is possibly TRBD1 (6 bases). Germline V gene sequence: CDR1 SGDLS, CDR2 YYNGEE. Trimming took off 7 bases at V and 5 bases at J, with 19 bases between the two ends. The CDR3 length is 14 residues. CDR3 sequence reads: CASSSSTGRDEQYF. CDR3 nucleotide sequence: TGTGCCAGCTCCTCGTCCACAGGGCGCGACGAGCAGTACTTC.

The chain recombines TRBV6-5 with TRBJ2-3, with 13 bases matching TRBD2. With V trimmed by 7 bases and J by 10 bases, 5 bases remained unmatched. The CDR3 runs 13 residues. Germline loops: CDR1 MNHEY, CDR2 SVGAGI. In nucleotides, the CDR3 is TGTGCCAGCACCCCGGGACTAGCGGGATCGCAGTATTTT. Its protein product is CASTPGLAGSQYF.

This clone was picked up one time. CDR3 bases: TGTGCCAGCAGATGGGACAGGGAGGTATATGGCTACACCTTC. Translating gives CASRWDREVYGYTF. This chain joins TRBV6-6 and TRBJ1-2; TRBD1 matches 9 bases. Losses at the gene ends were 6 bases for V and 5 bases for J; bases not matched to a gene: 7. The germline V gene encodes CDR1 MNHNY and CDR2 SVGAGI (reference sequence). The CDR3 loop spans 14 amino acids.

This sequence joins TRBV7-2 and TRBJ1-6, with no clear D. Germline CDR1 is SGHTA and CDR2 is FQGNSA. The CDR3 has 16 residues. Between the trimmed V and J ends, which lost 5 bases and 9 bases, there was a span of 20 bases. The CDR3 coding sequence is TGTGCCAGCAGCATGGGCTCGACCCCAAATGGTTCACCCCTCCACTTT. It codes for CASSMGSTPNGSPLHF.

The V gene is TRBV10-3, the J gene TRBJ1-5; a weak D match, TRBD1 (6 bases). This CDR3 has 15 residues. Germline CDR1 and CDR2: ENHRY and SYGVKD. Trimming removed 2 bases from V and 6 bases from J, with 14 bases in between. The CDR3 bases are TGTGCCATCAGTGAGGTTGGGGGGGCTGGTCAGCCCCAGCATTTT. Translated, it gives CAISEVGGAGQPQHF.

The chain uses TRBV11-2 and TRBJ1-4, with TRBD1 matching over 7 bases. This CDR3 spans 12 amino acids. Germline CDR1 and CDR2: SGHAT and FQNNGV. V lost 5 bases to trimming and J lost 13 bases; unmatched junction nucleotides: 7. CDR3 in amino acids: CASSTPDRALFF. The CDR3 DNA is TGTGCCAGCAGCACACCCGACAGGGCACTGTTTTTT.

This sequence joins TRBV5-1 and TRBJ2-1; possibly TRBD1 for D (5 bases). The CDR3 is made up of 15 amino acids. V was clipped by 1 base and J by 4 bases, with 12 bases between them. Germline V CDR1 and CDR2: SGHRS, YFSETQ. The CDR3: CASSLFQGSYNEQFF. Here the CDR3 DNA reads TGCGCCAGCAGCTTGTTTCAGGGAAGTTACAATGAGCAGTTCTTC.

The chain couples TRBV27 to TRBJ2-1, with TRBD2 as a possible D gene (6 bases). The CDR3 has 14 amino acids. CDR1 MNHEY and CDR2 SMNVEV come from the germline V gene (reference sequence). Trimming left V 6 bases short and J 4 bases short, with 13 bases between. In DNA, the CDR3 is TGTGCCAGCAGGGGGGTAGGGACTTACAATGAGCAGTTCTTC. Its protein is CASRGVGTYNEQFF.

The V call is TRBV5-6, the J call TRBJ1-2; weak D call: TRBD1 (6 bases). Germline V CDR1 and CDR2: SGHDT, YYEEEE. This CDR3 has 16 residues. V was clipped by 1 base and J by 4 bases, with 17 bases between them. CDR3 bases: TGTGCCAGCAGCTTGCTCCGAGACAGGCTTGCCTATGGCTACACCTTC. As protein: CASSLLRDRLAYGYTF.

V gene TRBV10-3 combines with J gene TRBJ1-5; D is undetermined. Trimming removed 0 bases from V and 6 bases from J, with 12 bases in between. Germline CDR1 is ENHRY and CDR2 is SYGVKD. This CDR3 comprises 15 residues. CDR3 amino acids: CAISESGRAVQPQHF. The CDR3, as DNA: TGTGCCATCAGTGAGTCGGGGAGGGCAGTTCAGCCCCAGCATTTT.

This chain links TRBV2 with TRBJ1-2; no clear D gene. CDR3 size: 16 residues. Germline CDR1 is SNHLY and CDR2 is FYNNEI. V was pared by 6 bases and J by 0 bases, with 17 bases between. As DNA, the CDR3 is TGTGCCAGCAGATTGGAGTTTCGACCAACTAACTATGGCTACACCTTC. This sequence encodes CASRLEFRPTNYGYTF. The entire variable domain, with the rest obtained from reference TRBV2 and TRBJ1-2, is as follows: EPEVTQTPSHQVTQMGQEVILRCVPISNHLYFYWYRQILGQKVEFLVSFYNNEISEKSEIFDDQFSVERPDGSNFTLKIRSTKLEDSAMYFCASRLEFRPTNYGYTFGSGTRLTVV.

This clone was observed a single time. The chain has TRBV25-1 and TRBJ1-5, with 8 bases identical to TRBD1. CDR1 and CDR2 (germline): MGHDK, SYGVNS. The CDR3 runs to 15 residues. The V segment lost 5 bases and the J segment 1 base; nucleotides outside the gene matches: 4. CDR3 region: CASSSGGWSNQPQHF. CDR3 DNA sequence: TGTGCCAGCAGTTCAGGGGGCTGGAGCAATCAGCCCCAGCATTTT.